The 21 T cell receptor beta chains listed next were all sequenced from one sample in a study of response to subunit inactivated influenza vaccine. TCRdb called the RT-PCR reads again in MiXCR, with one record for every CDR3 protein. Of under 550,000 distinct CDR3 sequences listed, roughly 8.2% were seen once; the top ten hold over 10%. This specimen consisted of PBMCs from blood, obtained roughly 24 months after vaccination. These receptor sequences come from a man aged 50 to 69 who received an inactivated influenza vaccine.

This chain joins TRBV12-3 or TRBV12-4 and TRBJ2-1; D is uncertain. Trimming removed 1 base from V and 10 bases from J, with 8 bases in between. The CDR3 length is 12 residues. DNA of the CDR3: TGTGCCAGCAGTTTAGGAAGACCGGAGCAGTTCTTC. Amino acid sequence: CASSLGRPEQFF.

This clonotype was counted many times. This sequence joins TRBV6-1 and TRBJ2-3; 10 positions match TRBD2. V was pared by 5 bases and J by 1 base, with 3 bases of the junction left unmatched. The CDR3 has 15 amino acids. Germline V gene lookup returns CDR1 MNHNS and CDR2 SASEGT. This CDR3 reads CASSTGLAGTDTQYF. DNA of the CDR3: TGTGCCAGCAGTACCGGACTAGCGGGCACAGATACGCAGTATTTT.

The table lists this clonotype with a few counts. V and J are TRBV5-1 and TRBJ2-7; 7 positions match TRBD2. CDR3 length: 14 residues. Germline V gene lookup returns CDR1 SGHRS and CDR2 YFSETQ. The J segment lost 3 bases and the V segment lost 4 bases, leaving 7 bases of the junction unmatched. The CDR3 region has the DNA TGCGCCAGCAGCCCGGCGGTAGCGGGCTACGAGCAGTACTTC. Residues: CASSPAVAGYEQYF.

This clonotype was seen many times. The chain carries TRBV5-1 and TRBJ1-2; 7 positions match TRBD1. Unmatched junction bases numbered 5, after V lost 4 bases and J lost 5 bases. CDR3 length: 13 amino acids. Per germline, CDR1 SGHRS and CDR2 YFSETQ. The CDR3 DNA reads as TGCGCCAGCAGCAACGACAGGGATTATGGCTACACCTTC. Translation gives CASSNDRDYGYTF.

This clonotype was seen a few times. This rearrangement joins TRBV19 to TRBJ1-5; 10 bases line up with TRBD1. V lost 7 bases to trimming and J lost 9 bases; unmatched junction nucleotides: 9. The V gene's germline CDR1 is LNHDA and CDR2 SQIVND (reference sequence). The CDR3 contains 14 residues. For the CDR3, the DNA is TGTGCCAGTACCCCGGGACAGGGGAGCGCGCCCCAGCATTTT. Protein sequence: CASTPGQGSAPQHF.

This clonotype showed up many times. The chain recombines TRBV5-1 with TRBJ1-1; the match to TRBD1 covers 9 bases. J gave up 5 bases and V 2 bases, and 7 bases lay outside the gene matches. The CDR3 has 15 amino acids. Germline V gives CDR1 SGHRS, CDR2 YFSETQ. Here the CDR3 DNA reads TGCGCCAGCAGCTTACAGGGGGCTCGAAAGACTGAAGCTTTCTTT. The encoded protein is CASSLQGARKTEAFF.

On this clonotype: A much more abundant neighbour one base away suggests this may be a read error. The chain recombines TRBV20-1 with TRBJ2-5; 7 bases match TRBD1. V lost 8 bases to trimming and J lost 2 bases; unmatched junction nucleotides: 11. The CDR3 consists of 14 residues. Germline lookup yields CDR1 DFQATT and CDR2 SNEGSKA (reference sequence). CDR3 protein: CSPNRPGQQETQYF. The CDR3 region has the DNA TGCAGTCCTAATCGACCGGGACAGCAAGAGACCCAGTACTTC.

V gene TRBV5-6 combines with J gene TRBJ2-1; 9 positions match TRBD2. With 3 bases clipped from V and 12 bases from J, the junction kept 10 bases outside the gene matches. This CDR3 spans 14 amino acids. Per germline, CDR1 SGHDT and CDR2 YYEEEE. CDR3 in amino acids: CASSWASGRRGQFF. Here the CDR3 DNA reads TGTGCCAGCAGCTGGGCCAGCGGGAGGAGAGGGCAGTTCTTC. The full variable domain, completed using reference TRBV5-6 and TRBJ2-1, is DAGVTQSPTHLIKTRGQQVTLRCSPKSGHDTVSWYQQALGQGPQFIFQYYEEEERQRGNFPDRFSGHQFPNYSSELNVNALLLGDSALYLCASSWASGRRGQFFGPGTRLTVL.

The rearrangement uses TRBV19 and TRBJ1-5, with a possible D match to TRBD1 (5 bases). The CDR3 is 15 residues long. Trimming took off 4 bases at V and 0 bases at J, with 10 bases between the two ends. CDR1 and CDR2 from the germline V gene are LNHDA and SQIVND (reference sequence). CDR3 bases: TGTGCCAGTAGTAGGGGACTGAATAGCAATCAGCCCCAGCATTTT. Amino acid sequence: CASSRGLNSNQPQHF.

This clonotype was seen at least ten times. The CDR3 loop reads CSVEEPRGGQETQYF. The CDR3 DNA sequence: TGCAGCGTTGAAGAGCCAAGGGGAGGTCAAGAGACCCAGTACTTC. V usage is TRBV29-1 and J usage is TRBJ2-5; maybe TRBD2 (6 bases). With 0 bases removed from V and 2 bases from J, the gap between germline ends came to 13 bases. This CDR3 has 15 amino acids. From germline, CDR1 is SQVTM and CDR2 ANQGSEA.

This clonotype was seen more than once but under ten times. The chain joins TRBV19 to TRBJ2-6, with 8 nucleotides matching TRBD1. This CDR3 is 17 amino acids long. The junction had 4 bases not matched to a gene; V was cut back by 3 bases and J by 0 bases. Germline CDR1 LNHDA, CDR2 SQIVND (reference sequence). The CDR3 bases are TGTGCCAGTAGTATCAACAGGGGGAGCTCTGGGGCCAACGTCCTGACTTTC. The encoded protein is CASSINRGSSGANVLTF.

This clonotype was seen a few times. This sequence joins TRBV14 and TRBJ2-5, with D unclear. The CDR3 covers 14 residues. The V gene's germline CDR1 is SGHDN and CDR2 FVKESK. V lost 4 bases and J lost 3, with 12 bases in between. The CDR3 loop reads CASSPHPRKETQYF. The CDR3 DNA is TGTGCCAGCAGCCCCCACCCAAGGAAAGAGACCCAGTACTTC.

This clonotype was counted ten times or more. The rearrangement links TRBV18 to TRBJ2-1, with 11 positions matching TRBD2. V was clipped by 0 bases and J by 7 bases; unmatched bases: 5. Looked up from germline, CDR1 is KGHSH and CDR2 is LQKENI. This CDR3 has 16 residues. CDR3 sequence: CASSPPPLAGVNEQFF. Written as DNA, the CDR3 is TGTGCCAGCTCACCACCCCCACTAGCGGGAGTTAATGAGCAGTTCTTC.

J is TRBJ2-5 and V is TRBV6-1; no reliable D call. CDR1 and CDR2 from the germline V gene are MNHNS and SASEGT. V was shortened by 5 bases and J by 4 bases, with 11 bases between the two germline ends. The CDR3 runs 13 residues. The chain's CDR3 is CASSINLGETQYF. As DNA, the CDR3 is TGTGCCAGCAGTATCAATTTAGGAGAGACCCAGTACTTC.

This chain connects TRBV4-3 to TRBJ2-1; 9 bases match TRBD1. V trimming: 0 bases; J trimming: 9 bases; junction bases outside the gene matches: 9. Germline V gene sequence: CDR1 LGHNA, CDR2 YSLEER. There are 16 residues in the CDR3. Written as DNA, the CDR3 is TGCGCCAGCAGCCAAGAAGCAGACAGGGGGGCTTCTGAGCAGTTCTTC. It codes for CASSQEADRGASEQFF.

This clonotype was counted at least ten times. The rearrangement uses TRBV3-1 and TRBJ2-1; 7 nucleotides line up with TRBD2. V lost 1 base to trimming and J lost 8 bases; unmatched junction nucleotides: 5. Germline CDR1 LGHDT, CDR2 YNNKEL (reference sequence). The CDR3 loop spans 14 amino acids. The CDR3 region is CASSQGEGWYEQFF. The DNA of the CDR3 is TGTGCCAGCAGCCAAGGGGAGGGCTGGTATGAGCAGTTCTTC.

As concerns this clonotype: A much larger clone lies a single base off, so this may be a read error. V is TRBV5-6 and J is TRBJ1-2; D gene ambiguous. Germline V gives CDR1 SGHDT, CDR2 YYEEEE. This CDR3 has 14 amino acids. Trimming left V 4 bases short and J 4 bases short, with 14 bases between. CDR3 nucleotides: TGTGCCAGCAGCCCCGGGCGGGTCTCCTATGGCTACACCTTC. The encoded protein is CASSPGRVSYGYTF.

This clonotype was picked up a small number of times. The CDR3 DNA reads as TGTGCCAGCAGTCCACGAAGGAGCACAGATACGCAGTATTTT. Encoded protein: CASSPRRSTDTQYF. J is TRBJ2-3 and V is TRBV28, with D unclear. CDR1 MDHEN and CDR2 SYDVKM come from the germline V gene. Trimming cost V 5 bases and J 0 bases, with 9 bases left between them. CDR3 length equals 14 residues.

This clonotype was observed a few times. V and J are TRBV5-6 and TRBJ1-5; a weak D match, TRBD1 (5 bases). This CDR3 comprises 16 residues. Trimming left V 1 base short and J 3 bases short, with 14 bases between. Germline V gene data show CDR1 as SGHDT and CDR2 as YYEEEE. The CDR3 region is CASSLWGRVNNQPQHF. CDR3 bases: TGTGCCAGCAGCTTGTGGGGCAGGGTAAACAATCAGCCCCAGCATTTT. The full variable domain, rest sourced from reference TRBV5-6 and TRBJ1-5, is DAGVTQSPTHLIKTRGQQVTLRCSPKSGHDTVSWYQQALGQGPQFIFQYYEEEERQRGNFPDRFSGHQFPNYSSELNVNALLLGDSALYLCASSLWGRVNNQPQHFGDGTRLSIL.

This clonotype was counted a few times. The chain carries TRBV20-1 and TRBJ2-3; 8 bases are shared with TRBD2. CDR1 is DFQATT and CDR2 is SNEGSKA in the germline V gene (reference sequence). This CDR3 is 15 amino acids long. V lost 6 bases and J lost 2; bases outside the gene matches: 10. CDR3 in DNA: TGCAGTGCCCCGAGCGGGAGACGGACCACAGATACGCAGTATTTT. Amino acid sequence: CSAPSGRRTTDTQYF.

This clonotype was recorded a few times. This chain uses TRBV6-1 with TRBJ2-6; TRBD1 might be the D (5 bases). V was cut by 5 bases and J by 3 bases, with 8 bases left in between. Germline V gene sequence: CDR1 MNHNS, CDR2 SASEGT. The CDR3 length is 14 residues. The CDR3 coding sequence is TGTGCCAGCAGTCCAGGGTTTGGGGCCAACGTCCTGACTTTC. Amino acids: CASSPGFGANVLTF.